A selection of T cell receptor beta chains follows, all from one sample in a study of blood T cell repertoires in COVID-19. TCRdb's copy holds only in-frame clones and misses some; the assay was immunoSEQ multiplex PCR. The data show over 200,000 clones, nearly 90% seen once. Sequences were obtained from PBMCs or T cells enriched from blood (not recorded which). The origin of the receptors is a man aged 25-45 years who had recovered from COVID-19. The CDR3 runs from the conserved cysteine through the conserved F or W. Fields, in order: V gene, J gene, D gene, clone size, CDR3 protein, CDR3 DNA. A D gene is named only where the DNA matches it firmly. Clone size, where shown, is once, few, many, or a class for clones that have expanded.

>TRBV3-1/TRBV3-2|TRBJ2-2|.|.
CASSHHAGGQSGELFF
TGTGCCAGCAGCCACCACGCCGGCGGACAATCCGGGGAGCTGTTTTTT
>TRBV2|TRBJ1-5|.|.
CASRSRDFNSNQPQHF
TGTGCCAGCAGGTCCCGGGACTTCAATAGCAATCAGCCCCAGCATTTT
>TRBV2|TRBJ2-1|TRBD1|.
CASNRGQGLGNEQFF
TGTGCCAGCAACCGCGGACAGGGATTGGGGAATGAGCAGTTCTTC
>TRBV18|TRBJ2-1|.|.
CASSPDSNEQFF
TGTGCCAGCTCACCGGACAGCAATGAGCAGTTCTTC
>TRBV9|TRBJ2-3|.|.
CASSVIGGGLADTQYF
TGTGCCAGCAGCGTAATTGGGGGGGGGCTGGCAGATACGCAGTATTTT
>TRBV6-5|TRBJ2-5|TRBD2|.
CASSRGMSGGGTQYF
TGTGCCAGCAGTCGAGGCATGAGCGGGGGTGGGACCCAGTACTTC
>TRBV9|TRBJ2-7|.|.
CASSVGVATSYEQYF
TGTGCCAGCAGCGTAGGGGTAGCTACCTCCTACGAGCAGTACTTC
>TRBV27|TRBJ2-3|.|.
CASSPTVRGVGDTQYF
TGTGCCAGCAGCCCAACGGTCAGGGGGGTAGGAGATACGCAGTATTTT
>TRBV4-1|TRBJ1-3|TRBD1|.
CASRPTGGGGNTIYF
TGCGCCAGCAGGCCCACAGGGGGCGGTGGAAACACCATATATTTT
>TRBV5-1|TRBJ2-7|.|.
CASSLIGSPYEQYF
TGCGCCAGCAGCTTAATTGGTAGTCCCTACGAGCAGTACTTC
>TRBV19|TRBJ2-1|.|.
CASSIGAGATYNEQFF
TGTGCCAGTAGTATAGGAGCGGGTGCGACCTACAATGAGCAGTTCTTC
>TRBV24-1|TRBJ2-1|TRBD1|.
CATSDDGQGLSNEQFF
TGTGCCACCAGTGATGATGGACAGGGTCTAAGCAATGAGCAGTTCTTC
>TRBV11-2|TRBJ2-1|TRBD2|.
CASSLVQRGINEQFF
TGTGCCAGCAGCTTGGTCCAGCGGGGCATCAATGAGCAGTTCTTC
>TRBV4-2|TRBJ2-1|TRBD1|.
CASSQQDREFINEQFF
TGTGCCAGCAGCCAACAGGACAGGGAGTTTATCAATGAGCAGTTCTTC
>TRBV14|TRBJ2-2|.|.
CASRSRDVGELFF
TGTGCCAGCAGGAGCAGGGATGTCGGGGAGCTGTTTTTT
>TRBV6-2/TRBV6-3|TRBJ2-7|TRBD2|.
CASSGGSHYEQYF
TGTGCCAGCAGTGGCGGGAGTCACTACGAGCAGTACTTC
>TRBV4-1|TRBJ1-4|.|.
CASSQEGMGLMELFF
TGCGCCAGCAGCCAAGAAGGGATGGGGCTGATGGAACTGTTTTTT
>TRBV6-5|TRBJ1-1|.|.
CASRPSWGDTEAFF
TGTGCCAGCAGACCCTCATGGGGGGACACTGAAGCTTTCTTT
>TRBV7-9|TRBJ1-5|.|.
CASSREMGQPQHF
TGTGCCAGCAGCCGGGAAATGGGGCAGCCCCAGCATTTT
>TRBV19|TRBJ1-2|.|.
CASTSGTRSPYGYTF
TGTGCCAGTACCTCCGGGACACGGTCCCCCTATGGCTACACCTTC
>TRBV5-1|TRBJ1-6|.|.
CASSLWGQEYSPLHF
TGCGCCAGCAGCTTGTGGGGGCAGGAATATTCACCCCTCCACTTT
>TRBV11-2|TRBJ1-1|TRBD1|.
CASSLVRDRRNTEAFF
TGTGCCAGCAGCTTGGTAAGGGACAGAAGGAACACTGAAGCTTTCTTT
>TRBV7-9|TRBJ2-7|.|.
CASSFTGGDYEQYF
TGTGCCAGCAGCTTTACAGGGGGGGACTACGAGCAGTACTTC
>TRBV28|TRBJ2-1|TRBD2|.
CASTRLAGALVQFF
TGTGCCAGCACCCGGCTAGCGGGAGCCTTGGTGCAGTTCTTC
>TRBV5-1|TRBJ2-1|TRBD2|.
CASSLQASGRSNEQFF
TGCGCCAGCAGCTTGCAGGCTAGCGGGAGAAGCAATGAGCAGTTCTTC
>TRBV24-1|TRBJ2-1|TRBD1|.
CATSDTGTGSPNEQFF
TGTGCCACCAGTGACACCGGGACAGGGTCCCCTAATGAGCAGTTCTTC
>TRBV18|TRBJ2-1|.|.
CASSPSEAYNEQFF
TGTGCCAGCTCACCATCGGAGGCCTACAATGAGCAGTTCTTC
>TRBV19|TRBJ1-5|.|few
CASSILSGTRNQPQHF
TGTGCCAGTAGTATATTATCAGGTACCCGCAATCAGCCCCAGCATTTT
>TRBV29-1|TRBJ2-7|TRBD1|.
CSVERQGGYEQYF
TGCAGCGTTGAAAGACAGGGGGGCTACGAGCAGTACTTC
>TRBV3-1/TRBV3-2|TRBJ2-6|.|.
CASSQGELGGANVLTF
TGTGCCAGCAGCCAAGGGGAGCTAGGTGGGGCCAACGTCCTGACTTTC
>TRBV6-2/TRBV6-3|TRBJ1-6|TRBD1|.
CASSLQGQLSSYNSPLHF
TGTGCCAGCAGCCTACAGGGACAGCTCAGCTCCTATAATTCACCCCTCCACTTT
>TRBV14|TRBJ2-7|.|.
CASSHPYGSGVEQYF
TGTGCCAGCAGCCATCCTTACGGGTCCGGTGTCGAGCAGTACTTC
>TRBV6-5|TRBJ2-5|TRBD1|.
CASRGSGSWETQYF
TGTGCTAGCAGGGGGTCGGGGAGTTGGGAGACCCAGTACTTC
>TRBV6-5|TRBJ2-7|TRBD2|few
CASSYRTSGVYEQYF
TGTGCCAGCAGTTACCGGACTAGCGGAGTTTACGAGCAGTACTTC
>TRBV25-1|TRBJ2-2|.|.
CASSSDGLIGELFF
TGTGCCAGCAGTTCTGACGGACTAATCGGGGAGCTGTTTTTT
>TRBV5-6|TRBJ1-6|.|.
CASSLEGWGPRNSPLHF
TGTGCCAGCAGCTTGGAGGGGTGGGGGCCTCGTAATTCACCCCTCCACTTT
>TRBV28|TRBJ1-2|.|.
CASSTGGPFYGYTF
TGTGCCAGCAGCACAGGTGGCCCGTTCTATGGCTACACCTTC
>TRBV9|TRBJ1-4|.|.
CASSDPAFRELFF
TGTGCCAGCAGCGACCCAGCGTTCCGGGAACTGTTTTTT
>TRBV2|TRBJ1-5|TRBD1|.
CASSTRGLSQPQHF
TGTGCCAGCAGTACCAGGGGGCTGTCTCAGCCCCAGCATTTT
>TRBV24-1|TRBJ2-1|TRBD2|.
CATSEPFGTSADNEQFF
TGTGCCACCAGTGAGCCTTTCGGGACTAGCGCAGACAATGAGCAGTTCTTC
>TRBV3-1/TRBV3-2|TRBJ1-1|.|.
CASSQGDIANTEAFF
TGTGCCAGCAGCCAAGGGGACATAGCGAACACTGAAGCTTTCTTT
>TRBV25-1|TRBJ1-4|TRBD1|.
CASSAPDRGTEKLFF
TGTGCCAGCAGTGCACCGGACAGGGGGACGGAAAAACTGTTTTTT
>TRBV27|TRBJ1-2|TRBD1|.
CASSPYDREYYGYTF
TGTGCCAGCAGTCCATATGACAGGGAGTACTATGGCTACACCTTC
>TRBV5-4|TRBJ2-7|.|.
CASRAGLPGEQYF
TGTGCCAGCAGGGCGGGACTCCCTGGCGAGCAGTACTTC
>TRBV5-1|TRBJ1-1|TRBD1|.
CASSLGDRSATEAFF
TGCGCCAGCAGCTTGGGGGACAGGTCAGCCACTGAAGCTTTCTTT
>TRBV24-1|TRBJ1-1|.|.
CATSDDRQGFSTEAFF
TGTGCCACCAGTGACGACCGGCAGGGGTTTAGCACTGAAGCTTTCTTT
>TRBV7-9|TRBJ2-7|TRBD2|.
CASSLVLLAGETYEQYF
TGTGCCAGCAGCTTAGTTTTGTTAGCGGGGGAAACCTACGAGCAGTACTTC
>TRBV10-3|TRBJ1-1|TRBD1|.
CAISESRGQGPTEAFF
TGTGCCATCAGTGAGTCGAGGGGACAGGGGCCCACTGAAGCTTTCTTT
>TRBV19|TRBJ2-2|.|.
CASSTQYTGELFF
TGTGCCAGTAGTACCCAGTACACCGGGGAGCTGTTTTTT
>TRBV11-3|TRBJ2-7|.|.
CASSWGTLGEQYF
TGTGCCAGCAGCTGGGGCACATTGGGCGAGCAGTACTTC
>TRBV11-2|TRBJ2-7|.|.
CASSLYSYEQYF
TGTGCCAGCAGCTTATATTCCTACGAGCAGTACTTC
>TRBV5-4|TRBJ2-3|.|.
CASSFQRRTDTQYF
TGTGCCAGCAGCTTTCAGCGGCGCACAGATACGCAGTATTTT
>TRBV5-1|TRBJ2-7|.|.
CASSWRGPGRSYEQYF
TGCGCCAGCAGCTGGAGGGGGCCTGGTCGTTCCTACGAGCAGTACTTC